The 12 T cell receptor beta chains below all came from one sample that was sequenced in a study of early T cells in non-severe SARS-CoV-2 infection. TCRdb recomputed calls from the 5' RACE reads with MiXCR, one row per CDR3 protein. The sample shows approximately 62,000 distinct CDR3 sequences, around an eighth of them seen only once. The sample comprised whole blood. These receptors originate from an adult who was a healthcare worker with PCR-confirmed SARS-CoV-2 infection or an uninfected control (not recorded which).

This clonotype appeared a few times. J is TRBJ2-7 and V is TRBV9; D might be TRBD1 (5 bases). CDR1 is SGDLS and CDR2 is YYNGEE in the germline V gene. V lost 0 bases and J lost 6, with 10 bases in between. The CDR3 sequence is 13 residues long. The CDR3 sequence: CASSVEAGREQYF. The CDR3, as DNA: TGTGCCAGCAGCGTAGAAGCAGGGCGCGAGCAGTACTTC.

The table lists this clonotype with many counts. The chain uses TRBV4-3 and TRBJ1-4; 8 bases agree with TRBD1. The germline V gene encodes CDR1 LGHNA and CDR2 YSLEER. The V and J ends lost 0 bases and 8 bases, in that order; junction bases with no gene match: 8. The CDR3 has 16 residues. The CDR3 coding sequence is TGCGCCAGCAGCCAAGACCCCAGGGGGCATTTGGAAAAACTGTTTTTT. Amino acid sequence: CASSQDPRGHLEKLFF.

The gene calls are TRBV5-4 and TRBJ2-6; 8 nucleotides line up with TRBD1. V was pared by 4 bases and J by 3 bases, with 3 bases of the junction left unmatched. The CDR3 spans 15 residues. Germline CDR1 is SGHNT and CDR2 is YYREEE (reference sequence). CDR3 nucleotide sequence: TGTGCCAGCAGCCGACAGGGGCTTGGGGCCAACGTCCTGACTTTC. This translates into CASSRQGLGANVLTF.

A few counts support this clonotype. The rearrangement uses TRBV24-1 and TRBJ2-3, with 11 bases fitting TRBD2. With 4 bases clipped from V and 1 base from J, the junction kept 12 bases outside the gene matches. The CDR3 sequence is 19 residues long. The germline V gene encodes CDR1 KGHDR and CDR2 SFDVKD. CDR3 in amino acids: CATSDPTLAGGFGTDTQYF. The CDR3 coding sequence is TGTGCCACCAGTGACCCAACTCTAGCGGGAGGATTCGGCACAGATACGCAGTATTTT.

V usage is TRBV6-1 and J usage is TRBJ2-2; 14 nucleotides match TRBD2. Germline CDR1 reads MNHNS; CDR2 reads SASEGT. Trimming cost V 6 bases and J 1 base; bases outside gene matches: 4. The CDR3 length is 17 residues. This chain's CDR3 is CASRAGTSGRNTGELFF. The CDR3 DNA sequence: TGTGCCAGCAGAGCCGGGACTAGCGGGAGGAACACCGGGGAGCTGTTTTTT.

The V call is TRBV7-9, the J call TRBJ1-6, with 8 bases that match TRBD1. Trimming took 5 bases from V and 8 from J; bases not matched to a gene: 14. CDR3 length equals 17 residues. CDR1 is SEHNR, CDR2 FQNEAQ, per germline (reference sequence). Here the CDR3 DNA reads TGTGCCAGCAGCACCCAGGGGGCGGTTGGATTTTATTCACCCCTCCACTTT. This sequence encodes CASSTQGAVGFYSPLHF. The variable domain in full, with the rest retrieved from reference TRBV7-9 and TRBJ1-6, is DTGVSQNPRHKITKRGQNVTFRCDPISEHNRLYWYRQTLGQGPEFLTYFQNEAQLEKSRLLSDRFSAERPKGSFSTLEIQRTEQGDSAMYLCASSTQGAVGFYSPLHFGNGTRLTVT.

This clonotype has more than one count but fewer than ten. CDR3 DNA: TGCAGCGTCACTAGCGGAAACCAAGAGACCCAGTACTTC. Protein sequence: CSVTSGNQETQYF. The chain links TRBV29-1 to TRBJ2-5; TRBD2 aligns across 8 bases. V lost 6 bases, J lost 0 bases, and 3 bases stayed unmatched. Germline CDR1 and CDR2: SQVTM and ANQGSEA. CDR3 length: 13 residues.

The table lists this clonotype with many counts. The V and J genes are TRBV5-1 and TRBJ2-7, with D possibly being TRBD2 (7 bases). Trimming left V 0 bases short and J 4 bases short, with 20 bases between. In germline, CDR1 is SGHRS, CDR2 YFSETQ. There are 17 residues in the CDR3. CDR3 amino acids: CASSLASGGRSPYEQYF. The CDR3 coding sequence is TGCGCCAGCAGCTTGGCGTCGGGGGGCAGGTCCCCATACGAGCAGTACTTC.

The V and J genes are TRBV4-3 and TRBJ1-3; the D is unclear. The CDR3 contains 13 residues. Per germline, CDR1 LGHNA and CDR2 YSLEER. Trimming stripped 0 bases from V and 5 bases from J, with 5 bases between. The CDR3 here is CASSQELRNTIYF. CDR3 coding DNA: TGCGCCAGCAGCCAAGAGCTGCGAAACACCATATATTTT.

This clonotype came up many times. The chain is built from TRBV19 and TRBJ2-1; D possibly corresponds to TRBD2 (6 bases). Germline V lookup: CDR1 LNHDA, CDR2 SQIVND (reference sequence). V lost 6 bases and J 4 bases, leaving 7 bases between the germline ends. CDR3 length equals 12 residues. This CDR3 is CASREGYNEQFF. The CDR3 DNA reads TGTGCCAGTAGGGAGGGGTACAATGAGCAGTTCTTC.

The chain employs TRBV12-3 or TRBV12-4 and TRBJ2-3, with 11 positions matching TRBD2. Unmatched junction bases numbered 13, after V lost 7 bases and J lost 1 base. The CDR3 loop spans 18 amino acids. CDR3 nucleotides: TGTGCCAGCACCAGGCTAGCGGGGGGCCGGCGCGGCACAGATACGCAGTATTTT. Amino acid sequence: CASTRLAGGRRGTDTQYF.

This clonotype appeared many times. The chain carries TRBV2 and TRBJ2-3; D might be TRBD1 (5 bases). CDR3 length: 14 residues. Germline loops: CDR1 SNHLY, CDR2 FYNNEI. Trimming removed 7 bases at V and 4 bases at J, with 15 bases between. CDR3 coding DNA: TGTGCCAGCAAATCAGCGTCAGGGCCAGATACGCAGTATTTT. Translation: CASKSASGPDTQYF.